This entry lists 18 T cell receptor beta chains sequenced from one sample in a study of monozygotic twins with inflammatory bowel disease. With the 5' RACE reads reprocessed, TCRdb shows one record per CDR3 protein and no DNA. Recorded for this sample: under 150,000 distinct CDR3 sequences. What was sequenced was blood. These receptors originate from a human donor with ulcerative colitis or Crohn's disease, or a healthy co-twin of an affected twin (not recorded which).

The gene calls are TRBV20-1 and TRBJ2-3; lacking DNA, the TRBD2 call made by TCRdb goes unchecked. Germline CDR1 is DFQATT and CDR2 is SNEGSKA (reference sequence). The CDR3 has 14 residues. Here the CDR3 reads CSATGTSGSDTQYF.

The chain recombines TRBV11-2 with TRBJ2-1; TCRdb's D call, TRBD1, is unchecked because there is no DNA. Germline V gene lookup returns CDR1 SGHAT and CDR2 FQNNGV. The CDR3 totals 13 residues. The CDR3 region is CASGDNAYNEQFF.

The chain uses TRBV4-3 and TRBJ2-3. Germline loops: CDR1 LGHNA, CDR2 YSLEER. The CDR3 loop spans 12 amino acids. This CDR3 reads CASSQDIDTQYF.

The J gene is TRBJ2-3, the V gene TRBV7-2. Germline lookup yields CDR1 SGHTA and CDR2 FQGNSA. The CDR3 sequence is 13 residues long. The CDR3 reads CASSLSFTDTQYF.

The chain combines TRBV16 with TRBJ2-7. The CDR3 is made up of 15 amino acids. Germline CDR1 KGHSY, CDR2 FQNENV. This CDR3 is CASSRSPGDSYEQYF.

The J gene is TRBJ2-3, the V gene TRBV7-2; TCRdb's assignment of TRBD1 cannot be checked, as there is no DNA. CDR3 length: 16 residues. Germline loops: CDR1 SGHTA, CDR2 FQGNSA. Here the CDR3 reads CASSLARTPSTDTQYF.

The V call is TRBV5-1, the J call TRBJ1-5. Germline lookup yields CDR1 SGHRS and CDR2 YFSETQ. CDR3 size: 14 residues. The CDR3 here is CASSLGQNNQPQHF.

The chain is built from TRBV29-1 and TRBJ1-6; there is no DNA to check the TCRdb D call of TRBD1. Germline assignment: CDR1 SQVTM and CDR2 ANQGSEA. The CDR3 covers 15 residues. This CDR3 reads CSVAEDRGDNSPLHF.

The chain has TRBV20-1 and TRBJ1-2; TCRdb lists TRBD1, though no DNA is available to test this call. Germline V gene lookup returns CDR1 DFQATT and CDR2 SNEGSKA (reference sequence). This CDR3 contains 11 residues. CDR3 protein: CSASSGYGYTF.

The V gene is TRBV24-1, the J gene TRBJ2-1. Germline-derived CDR1 and CDR2 are KGHDR and SFDVKD. CDR3 length: 13 amino acids. Here the CDR3 reads CATRAWLGDEQFF.

V is TRBV7-6 and J is TRBJ2-7; checking the TCRdb D call of TRBD1 is not possible without DNA. There are 15 residues in the CDR3. The germline V gene has CDR1 SGHVS and CDR2 FNYEAQ. The CDR3 loop is CASSFVSGYEGEQYF.

The J gene is TRBJ1-6, the V gene TRBV6-5; TCRdb's assignment of TRBD1 cannot be checked, as there is no DNA. Germline-derived CDR1 and CDR2 are MNHEY and SVGAGI. This CDR3 contains 16 residues. The CDR3 sequence: CASSYGTGLGNSPLHF.

This chain links TRBV24-1 with TRBJ2-6; absent DNA, TCRdb's TRBD1 call cannot be checked. CDR1 is KGHDR, CDR2 SFDVKD, per germline. The CDR3 consists of 15 residues. The CDR3 spells CATSDSGSGANVLTF.

The chain couples TRBV3-1 to TRBJ2-2; TCRdb gives TRBD1 as the D gene, but with no DNA this cannot be confirmed. Germline V gene data show CDR1 as LGHDT and CDR2 as YNNKEL (reference sequence). The CDR3 has 16 residues. The CDR3 region is CASSPEWDRGIGELFF.

CDR3: CASSQDSAGPQHF. The chain links TRBV4-3 to TRBJ1-5. Per the germline V gene, CDR1 is LGHNA and CDR2 is YSLEER. This CDR3 spans 13 amino acids.

The chain is built from TRBV12-3 or TRBV12-4 and TRBJ2-1; TCRdb proposes TRBD2, but this gene call is untestable without DNA. The CDR3 loop spans 16 amino acids. This chain's CDR3 is CASSSPGTRVEREQFF.

The chain joins TRBV4-2 to TRBJ2-7; TCRdb lists TRBD1, though no DNA is available to test this call. Germline CDR1 is LGHNA and CDR2 is YNFKEQ. This CDR3 region has 11 residues. The CDR3 is CASSTGYEQYF.

The chain is built from TRBV7-7 and TRBJ2-7; the TRBD2 assignment by TCRdb is unverifiable without DNA. This CDR3 is built from 15 residues. CDR1 SSHAT and CDR2 FNYEAQ come from the germline V gene (reference sequence). The CDR3 is CASSASPPGPYEQYF.